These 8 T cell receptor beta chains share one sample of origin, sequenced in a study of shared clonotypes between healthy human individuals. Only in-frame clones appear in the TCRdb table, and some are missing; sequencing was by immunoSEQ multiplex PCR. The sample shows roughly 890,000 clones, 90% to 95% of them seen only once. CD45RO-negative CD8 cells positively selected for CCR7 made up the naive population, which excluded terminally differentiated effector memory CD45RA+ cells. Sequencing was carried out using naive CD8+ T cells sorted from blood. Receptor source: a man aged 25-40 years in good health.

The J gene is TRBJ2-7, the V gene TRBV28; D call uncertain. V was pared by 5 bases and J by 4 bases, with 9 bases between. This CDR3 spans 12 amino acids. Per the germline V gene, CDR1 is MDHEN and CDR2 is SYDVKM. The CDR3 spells CASSPSIYEQYF. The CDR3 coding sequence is TGTGCCAGCAGTCCCTCGATATACGAGCAGTACTTC.

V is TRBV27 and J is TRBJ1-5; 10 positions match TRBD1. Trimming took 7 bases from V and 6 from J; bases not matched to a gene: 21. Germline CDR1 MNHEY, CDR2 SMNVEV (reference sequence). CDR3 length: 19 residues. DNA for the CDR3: TGTGCCAGCACCCCTTTAGGGACAGGGGAAGGGGCAGTGACTCAGCCCCAGCATTTT. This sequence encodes CASTPLGTGEGAVTQPQHF.

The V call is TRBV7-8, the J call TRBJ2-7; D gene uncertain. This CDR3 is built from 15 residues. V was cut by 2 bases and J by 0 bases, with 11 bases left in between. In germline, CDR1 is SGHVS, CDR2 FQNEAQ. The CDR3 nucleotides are TGTGCCAGCAGCTTAACCCAGGCTGCCTCCTACGAGCAGTACTTC. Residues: CASSLTQAASYEQYF.

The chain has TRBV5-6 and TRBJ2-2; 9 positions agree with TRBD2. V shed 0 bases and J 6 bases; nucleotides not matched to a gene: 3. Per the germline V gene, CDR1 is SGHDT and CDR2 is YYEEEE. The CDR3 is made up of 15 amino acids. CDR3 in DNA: TGTGCCAGCAGCTTGGTAGCGGGAGTTTCCGGGGAGCTGTTTTTT. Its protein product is CASSLVAGVSGELFF.

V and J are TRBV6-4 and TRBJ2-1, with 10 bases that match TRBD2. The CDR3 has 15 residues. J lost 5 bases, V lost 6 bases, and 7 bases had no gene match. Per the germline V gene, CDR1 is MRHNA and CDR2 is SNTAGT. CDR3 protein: CASSKLAGAHNEQFF. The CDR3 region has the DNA TGTGCCAGCAGCAAGCTAGCGGGAGCTCACAATGAGCAGTTCTTC.

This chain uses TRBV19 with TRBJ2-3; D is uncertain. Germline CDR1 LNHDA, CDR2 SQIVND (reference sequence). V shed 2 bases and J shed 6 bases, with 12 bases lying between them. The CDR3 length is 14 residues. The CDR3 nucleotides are TGTGCCAGTAGTATAATTCAATCGTCGGATACGCAGTATTTT. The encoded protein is CASSIIQSSDTQYF. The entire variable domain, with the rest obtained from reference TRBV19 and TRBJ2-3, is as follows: DGGITQSPKYLFRKEGQNVTLSCEQNLNHDAMYWYRQDPGQGLRLIYYSQIVNDFQKGDIAEGYSVSREKKESFPLTVTSAQKNPTAFYLCASSIIQSSDTQYFGPGTRLTVL.

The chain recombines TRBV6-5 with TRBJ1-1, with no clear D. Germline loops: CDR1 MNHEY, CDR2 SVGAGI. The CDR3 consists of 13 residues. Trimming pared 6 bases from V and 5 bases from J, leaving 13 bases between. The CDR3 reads CASSPAGTTEAFF. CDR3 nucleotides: TGTGCCAGCAGCCCAGCGGGAACGACTGAAGCTTTCTTT.

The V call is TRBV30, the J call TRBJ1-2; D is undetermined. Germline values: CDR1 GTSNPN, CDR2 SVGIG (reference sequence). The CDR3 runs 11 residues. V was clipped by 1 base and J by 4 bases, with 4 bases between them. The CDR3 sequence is CAWSDSYGYTF. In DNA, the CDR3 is TGTGCCTGGAGTGACAGCTATGGCTACACCTTC.